The 17 T cell receptor beta chains presented below share a single source sample, sequenced in a study of OX40 agonist ivuxolimab in advanced cancers. TCRdb's copy holds only in-frame clones and misses some; the assay was immunoSEQ multiplex PCR. The sample shows 60,000 to 85,000 clones, about 90% of them seen only once. Here the sequenced sample was CD4+ or CD8+ T cells sorted from blood, taken in a trial of the OX40 agonist ivuxolimab. The origin of the receptors is an adult with an advanced solid tumor such as melanoma, head and neck, liver or kidney cancer.

Concerning this clone itself: Other DNA variants within this sample encode the same CDR3. The chain recombines TRBV2 with TRBJ2-5; 8 bases are a match to TRBD2. Germline CDR1 reads SNHLY; CDR2 reads FYNNEI. The CDR3 spans 14 residues. The V and J ends lost 6 bases and 5 bases, in that order; junction bases with no gene match: 8. The CDR3 sequence is CASRAGLAGETQYF. In DNA form, the CDR3 reads TGTGCCAGCAGGGCTGGACTAGCCGGGGAGACCCAGTACTTC.

In its sample, this clone was seen once. The chain couples TRBV28 to TRBJ1-1, with unresolved D. V dropped 2 bases and J dropped 1 base, with 8 bases sitting between them. Germline CDR1 is MDHEN and CDR2 is SYDVKM. This CDR3 has 14 amino acids. CDR3 DNA sequence: TGTGCCAGCAGTTTACCACCTGAGAACACTGAAGCTTTCTTT. Translated, it gives CASSLPPENTEAFF.

The chain is built from TRBV28 and TRBJ1-1; no firm D call. Trimming removed 6 bases at V and 1 base at J, with 6 bases between. This CDR3 is built from 12 residues. Germline V CDR1 and CDR2: MDHEN, SYDVKM. The CDR3 nucleotides are TGTGCCAGCAGCACGCCGAACACTGAAGCTTTCTTT. This translates into CASSTPNTEAFF. Looking up the rest from reference TRBV28 and TRBJ1-1 gives the full variable domain: DVKVTQSSRYLVKRTGEKVFLECVQDMDHENMFWYRQDPGLGLRLIYFSYDVKMKEKGDIPEGYSVSREKKERFSLILESASTNQTSMYLCASSTPNTEAFFGQGTRLTVV.

The rearrangement links TRBV7-9 to TRBJ2-5, with D tentatively TRBD2 (6 bases). This CDR3 has 15 amino acids. V gave up 5 bases and J gave up 1 base, with 14 bases separating them. CDR1 SEHNR and CDR2 FQNEAQ come from the germline V gene (reference sequence). This CDR3 reads CASSPGTLVQETQYF. As DNA, the CDR3 is TGTGCCAGCAGCCCTGGGACTCTAGTCCAAGAGACCCAGTACTTC.

The rearrangement uses TRBV7-2 and TRBJ1-1, with unresolved D. Germline V lookup: CDR1 SGHTA, CDR2 FQGNSA. CDR3 length: 14 amino acids. Deletions cut 0 bases from V and 10 bases from J, with 15 bases between. The CDR3 reads CASSLADLAVGAFF. For the CDR3, the DNA is TGTGCCAGCAGCTTAGCGGATCTTGCCGTCGGAGCTTTCTTT. Supplemented by reference TRBV7-2 and TRBJ1-1, the full variable domain reads GAGVSQSPSNKVTEKGKDVELRCDPISGHTALYWYRQSLGQGLEFLIYFQGNSAPDKSGLPSDRFSAERTGGSVSTLTIQRTQQEDSAVYLCASSLADLAVGAFFGQGTRLTVV.

The rearrangement links TRBV5-1 to TRBJ2-3; the D gene is possibly TRBD1 (5 bases). Germline V gene lookup returns CDR1 SGHRS and CDR2 YFSETQ. The CDR3 spans 15 residues. The V end lost 0 bases, the J end lost 1 base, and 9 bases lay between the germline ends. CDR3 loop: CASSLDQGRTDTQYF. DNA for the CDR3: TGCGCCAGCAGCTTGGATCAGGGCCGCACAGATACGCAGTATTTT.

V usage is TRBV7-9 and J usage is TRBJ2-7, with 11 bases fitting TRBD1. V lost 8 bases to trimming and J lost 6 bases; unmatched junction nucleotides: 9. CDR3 length: 14 amino acids. Germline loops: CDR1 SEHNR, CDR2 FQNEAQ (reference sequence). CDR3 coding DNA: TGTGCCAGCGGGAGTCGGGACAGGGGGGGCGAGCAGTACTTC. It codes for CASGSRDRGGEQYF.

The V and J genes are TRBV7-9 and TRBJ2-7; possible D gene TRBD1, 6 bases. This CDR3 has 13 residues. In germline, CDR1 is SEHNR, CDR2 FQNEAQ (reference sequence). V lost 3 bases to trimming and J lost 3 bases, with 9 bases between them. The CDR3 sequence is CASSFGTYYEQYF. In DNA form, the CDR3 reads TGTGCCAGCAGCTTCGGGACATACTACGAGCAGTACTTC.

Remarks on this clone: The same CDR3 can be traced to other DNA sequences in this sample. The chain joins TRBV4-1 to TRBJ2-4; 9 nucleotides agree with TRBD1. The V gene end was trimmed by 2 bases and the J gene end by 0 bases; junction bases not matched to a gene: 5. The length of the CDR3 is 17 residues. CDR1 and CDR2 (germline): MGHRA, YSYEKL. DNA for the CDR3: TGCGCCAGCAGCCAACTACTGACAGGGGGAGCCAAAAACATTCAGTACTTC. This codes for CASSQLLTGGAKNIQYF.

V and J are TRBV30 and TRBJ1-2; 9 positions agree with TRBD1. The CDR3 has 14 amino acids. With 5 bases clipped from V and 6 bases from J, the junction kept 10 bases outside the gene matches. Germline CDR1 and CDR2: GTSNPN and SVGIG (reference sequence). The CDR3 nucleotides are TGTGCCTGGGGAGGACAGGGGCCTATTCATGGCTACACCTTC. Translated, it gives CAWGGQGPIHGYTF.

The chain has TRBV19 and TRBJ1-1; weak D call: TRBD1 (5 bases). Per the germline V gene, CDR1 is LNHDA and CDR2 is SQIVND (reference sequence). This CDR3 has 14 amino acids. The germline V and J ends were trimmed by 0 bases and 4 bases, with 9 bases remaining between them. The CDR3 loop reads CASSIDWRGTEAFF. The CDR3 DNA reads as TGTGCCAGTAGTATAGATTGGAGGGGCACTGAAGCTTTCTTT.

The chain combines TRBV9 with TRBJ1-3; a weak D match, TRBD1 (5 bases). In germline, CDR1 is SGDLS, CDR2 YYNGEE. The length of the CDR3 is 18 residues. V lost 4 bases and J lost 4, with 24 bases in between. CDR3 DNA sequence: TGTGCCAGCAGCCCTACCGGGACCGATACCTTTGACGGAAACACCATATATTTT. Translated: CASSPTGTDTFDGNTIYF.

V usage is TRBV30 and J usage is TRBJ1-5; D unresolved. The CDR3 has 12 amino acids. Germline CDR1 reads GTSNPN; CDR2 reads SVGIG (reference sequence). V was pared by 2 bases and J by 4 bases, with 6 bases between. The CDR3 nucleotides read TGTGCCTGGAGTCTGGGGAATCAGCCCCAGCATTTT. It specifies CAWSLGNQPQHF.

V usage is TRBV18 and J usage is TRBJ2-3; D unclear. The CDR3 is made up of 13 amino acids. The germline V gene has CDR1 KGHSH and CDR2 LQKENI. V lost 11 bases to trimming and J lost 0 bases, with 12 bases between them. CDR3 region: CAANDRSTDTQYF. Written as DNA, the CDR3 is TGTGCCGCTAACGACCGTAGCACAGATACGCAGTATTTT.

The V and J genes are TRBV7-9 and TRBJ2-7; TRBD1 matches at 8 bases. V shed 3 bases, J shed 3 bases, and the junction held 4 bases outside the gene matches. Germline values: CDR1 SEHNR, CDR2 FQNEAQ (reference sequence). This CDR3 comprises 14 residues. The CDR3, as DNA: TGTGCCAGCAGCTTGGCAGGGGGCATCTACGAGCAGTACTTC. It translates to CASSLAGGIYEQYF.

This chain connects TRBV25-1 to TRBJ2-1; a possible D gene is TRBD2 (6 bases). This CDR3 contains 15 residues. V was pared by 3 bases and J by 5 bases, with 14 bases between. Germline V gene lookup returns CDR1 MGHDK and CDR2 SYGVNS. CDR3 in amino acids: CASSDLKLANNEQFF. As DNA, the CDR3 is TGTGCCAGCAGTGATTTAAAACTAGCCAACAATGAGCAGTTCTTC.

V and J are TRBV11-3 and TRBJ2-7; D perhaps matches TRBD2 (6 bases). Germline V CDR1 and CDR2: SGHNT, YENEEA. Trimming removed 4 bases at V and 6 bases at J, with 19 bases between. The length of the CDR3 is 15 residues. CDR3 protein: CASSSGGPSSGEQYF. Here the CDR3 DNA reads TGTGCCAGCAGCTCCGGAGGGCCCTCCTCGGGCGAGCAGTACTTC.